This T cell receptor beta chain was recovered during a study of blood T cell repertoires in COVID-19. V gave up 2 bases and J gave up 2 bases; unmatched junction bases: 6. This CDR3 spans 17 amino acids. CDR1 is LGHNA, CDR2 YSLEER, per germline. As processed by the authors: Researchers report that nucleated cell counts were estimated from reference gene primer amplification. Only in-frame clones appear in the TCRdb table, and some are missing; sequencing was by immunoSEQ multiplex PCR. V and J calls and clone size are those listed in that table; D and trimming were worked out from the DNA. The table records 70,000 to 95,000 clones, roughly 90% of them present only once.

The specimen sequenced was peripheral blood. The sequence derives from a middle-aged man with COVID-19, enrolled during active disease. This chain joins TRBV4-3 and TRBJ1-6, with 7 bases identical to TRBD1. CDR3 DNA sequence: TGCGCCAGCAGCCAAAACAGGGGAGCCGCCTATAATTCACCCCTCCACTTT. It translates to CASSQNRGAAYNSPLHF.